This entry lists 17 T cell receptor beta chains sequenced from one sample in a study of T cells in localized non-small cell lung cancer. The repertoire was sequenced with immunoSEQ multiplex PCR; TCRdb's copy has only in-frame clones and lacks some. The sample holds about 78,000 clones; 80% to 90% are singletons and the top ten take under 3.5%. Sequenced material: peripheral blood, taken before any cancer treatment. The receptor set was obtained from a man aged 40 to 69 with stage I lung adenocarcinoma.

The rearrangement links TRBV15 to TRBJ2-5; no clear D. This CDR3 spans 13 amino acids. The germline gives CDR1 LNHNV, CDR2 YYDKDF (reference sequence). V lost 4 bases to trimming and J lost 2 bases, with 8 bases between them. The CDR3 spells CATSTALQETQYF. In nucleotides, the CDR3 is TGTGCCACCAGCACAGCTTTGCAAGAGACCCAGTACTTC.

This rearrangement joins TRBV9 to TRBJ2-5, with 8 bases identical to TRBD2. The CDR3 sequence is 15 residues long. V shed 0 bases and J 2 bases; nucleotides not matched to a gene: 3. CDR1 SGDLS and CDR2 YYNGEE come from the germline V gene. The CDR3 sequence is CASSVESSGQETQYF. In DNA form, the CDR3 reads TGTGCCAGCAGCGTAGAGTCTAGCGGGCAAGAGACCCAGTACTTC. Based on the CDR3 plus reference TRBV9 and TRBJ2-5, the full variable domain is DSGVTQTPKHLITATGQRVTLRCSPRSGDLSVYWYQQSLDQGLQFLIQYYNGEERAKGNILERFSAQQFPDLHSELNLSSLELGDSALYFCASSVESSGQETQYFGPGTRLLVL.

This rearrangement joins TRBV4-1 to TRBJ1-3; tentative D call: TRBD1 (6 bases). Germline loops: CDR1 MGHRA, CDR2 YSYEKL. This CDR3 is 15 amino acids long. Trimming took off 0 bases at V and 2 bases at J, with 8 bases between the two ends. CDR3 region: CASSQDRGPGNTIYF. CDR3 nucleotide sequence: TGCGCCAGCAGCCAAGATCGGGGGCCTGGAAACACCATATATTTT.

The CDR3 sequence: CASSPRLDTQYF. The CDR3 nucleotides read TGTGCCAGCTCACCACGTTTAGATACGCAGTATTTT. The chain joins TRBV18 to TRBJ2-3, with unresolved D. V lost 1 base to trimming and J lost 5 bases, with 4 bases between them. The CDR3 is 12 amino acids. Looked up from germline, CDR1 is KGHSH and CDR2 is LQKENI.

V and J are TRBV10-3 and TRBJ2-5; 12 bases are shared with TRBD2. Germline loops: CDR1 ENHRY, CDR2 SYGVKD. Trimming cost V 4 bases and J 5 bases; bases outside gene matches: 5. The CDR3 is made up of 15 amino acids. The CDR3 loop is CAISASSGGGETQYF. DNA of the CDR3: TGTGCCATCAGTGCCTCTAGCGGGGGGGGCGAGACCCAGTACTTC.

This chain connects TRBV10-1 to TRBJ1-1; TRBD1 is a possible D gene (5 bases). Trimming removed 6 bases from V and 2 bases from J, with 10 bases in between. Germline V CDR1 and CDR2: WNHNN, SYGVQD (reference sequence). CDR3 size: 13 residues. CDR3 bases: TGCGCCAGCAGAGGGACCCTTAACACTGAAGCTTTCTTT. Its protein product is CASRGTLNTEAFF.

The chain has TRBV27 and TRBJ2-7, with 7 bases matching TRBD1. The CDR3 sequence is 13 residues long. Trimming cost V 5 bases and J 5 bases; bases outside gene matches: 6. Germline V gene sequence: CDR1 MNHEY, CDR2 SMNVEV (reference sequence). CDR3 nucleotide sequence: TGTGCCAGCAGTGCGGACAGGTTCGACGAGCAGTACTTC. Translating it yields CASSADRFDEQYF.

The chain has TRBV5-1 and TRBJ2-3; 7 bases map to TRBD2. Germline CDR1 SGHRS, CDR2 YFSETQ. J gave up 8 bases and V 4 bases, and 19 bases lay outside the gene matches. CDR3 length equals 17 residues. CDR3 in amino acids: CASSLGLRTSGAATQYF. For the CDR3, the DNA is TGCGCCAGCAGCCTGGGACTTCGGACTAGTGGTGCAGCTACGCAGTATTTT.

The chain combines TRBV27 with TRBJ2-7, with 14 nucleotides matching TRBD2. The CDR3 contains 20 residues. V dropped 5 bases and J dropped 3; count of bases not matched to a gene: 18. Germline CDR1 is MNHEY and CDR2 is SMNVEV (reference sequence). The CDR3: CASSPPGGFSGTSGSYEQYF. As DNA, the CDR3 is TGTGCCAGCAGTCCCCCCGGTGGGTTTAGCGGGACTAGCGGGAGCTACGAGCAGTACTTC.

The rearrangement uses TRBV6-5 and TRBJ1-5; 7 bases are shared with TRBD1. CDR3 length: 14 residues. J gave up 3 bases and V 10 bases, and 9 bases lay outside the gene matches. Germline CDR1 and CDR2: MNHEY and SVGAGI. CDR3 sequence (DNA): TGTGCCACCAGAGGGGGCGGCAACAATCAGCCCCAGCATTTT. It is translated as CATRGGGNNQPQHF.

The chain carries TRBV4-2 and TRBJ2-1; D gene uncertain. Germline V gene lookup returns CDR1 LGHNA and CDR2 YNFKEQ. The CDR3 covers 18 residues. Trimming took 0 bases from V and 0 from J, leaving 15 bases between them. CDR3 sequence (DNA): TGTGCCAGCAGCCAAGATCTTCCCGGCCCGAGCTCCTACAATGAGCAGTTCTTC. Amino acids: CASSQDLPGPSSYNEQFF.

CDR3 loop: CASSRFLPGQGVGQPQHF. The CDR3 region has the DNA TGTGCCAGCAGCCGCTTCCTACCGGGACAGGGGGTAGGGCAGCCCCAGCATTTT. The chain is built from TRBV5-5 and TRBJ1-5, with 11 bases matching TRBD1. V shed 4 bases and J 7 bases; nucleotides not matched to a gene: 16. The CDR3 covers 18 residues. Germline values: CDR1 SGHKS, CDR2 YYEKEE (reference sequence).

The chain has TRBV10-3 and TRBJ2-2; D is ambiguous. V dropped 0 bases and J dropped 5 bases, with 16 bases sitting between them. The CDR3 loop spans 17 amino acids. Germline loops: CDR1 ENHRY, CDR2 SYGVKD. The CDR3: CAISESRGGMGTGELFF. The CDR3 DNA is TGTGCCATCAGTGAGTCCAGAGGTGGGATGGGGACCGGGGAGCTGTTTTTT.

The rearrangement joins TRBV19 to TRBJ2-3, with a tentative D call TRBD1 (6 bases). Germline V gives CDR1 LNHDA, CDR2 SQIVND (reference sequence). V lost 5 bases, J lost 1 base, and 16 bases lay in between. The CDR3 extends over 16 amino acids. The CDR3, as DNA: TGTGCCAGTAGTCCAACACAGGGTATGGGCACAGATACGCAGTATTTT. This sequence encodes CASSPTQGMGTDTQYF.

V usage is TRBV5-5 and J usage is TRBJ2-7, with 8 bases lining up with TRBD1. J was trimmed by 3 bases and V by 9 bases; bases with no gene match: 17. The germline CDR1 and CDR2 sequences are SGHKS and YYEKEE (reference sequence). This CDR3 contains 16 residues. The CDR3 DNA sequence: TGTGCCACATCGACAGGGGACTCACTCATCATCTACGAGCAGTACTTC. This translates into CATSTGDSLIIYEQYF.

This chain uses TRBV11-3 with TRBJ2-1; 7 nucleotides agree with TRBD2. V gave up 8 bases and J gave up 7 bases; unmatched junction bases: 5. CDR1 SGHNT and CDR2 YENEEA come from the germline V gene. This CDR3 spans 12 amino acids. The CDR3 is CASGRGVNEQFF. CDR3 DNA: TGTGCCAGCGGACGGGGGGTTAATGAGCAGTTCTTC.

The CDR3 DNA is TGTGCCATCAGCCAGGGACAGGGAAAAAAGCAGTACTTC. Protein product: CAISQGQGKKQYF. This chain uses TRBV10-3 with TRBJ2-7; 9 bases match TRBD1. Germline V gives CDR1 ENHRY, CDR2 SYGVKD. The CDR3 totals 13 residues. V lost 6 bases and J lost 8; bases outside the gene matches: 8.